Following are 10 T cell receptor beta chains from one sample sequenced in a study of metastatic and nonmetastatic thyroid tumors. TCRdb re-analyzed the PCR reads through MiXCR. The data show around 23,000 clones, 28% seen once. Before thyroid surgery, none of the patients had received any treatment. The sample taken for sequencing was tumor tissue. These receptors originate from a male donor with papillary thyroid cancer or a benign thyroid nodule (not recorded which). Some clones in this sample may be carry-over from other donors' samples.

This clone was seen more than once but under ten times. CDR3 sequence: CASSEALDRLNQPQHF. The CDR3 DNA is TGTGCCAGCAGTGAAGCGCTCGACAGGCTCAATCAGCCCCAGCATTTT. The chain combines TRBV6-1 with TRBJ1-5; D is perhaps TRBD1 (6 bases). CDR1 and CDR2 from the germline V gene are MNHNS and SASEGT. The CDR3 is 16 residues long. The ends were cut back, 0 bases at V and 3 bases at J, with 12 bases in the middle.

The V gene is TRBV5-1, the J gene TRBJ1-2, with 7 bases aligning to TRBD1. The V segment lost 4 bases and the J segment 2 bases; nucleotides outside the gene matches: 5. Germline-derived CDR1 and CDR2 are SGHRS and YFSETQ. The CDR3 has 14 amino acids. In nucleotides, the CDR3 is TGCGCCAGCAGCCCAGGACAGGCGAACTATGGCTACACCTTC. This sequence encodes CASSPGQANYGYTF.

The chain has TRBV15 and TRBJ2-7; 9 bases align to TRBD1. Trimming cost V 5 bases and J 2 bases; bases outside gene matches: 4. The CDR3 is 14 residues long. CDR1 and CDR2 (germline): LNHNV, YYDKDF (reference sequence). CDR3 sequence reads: CATSAGDRAYEQYF. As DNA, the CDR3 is TGTGCCACCAGCGCAGGGGACAGGGCCTACGAGCAGTACTTC.

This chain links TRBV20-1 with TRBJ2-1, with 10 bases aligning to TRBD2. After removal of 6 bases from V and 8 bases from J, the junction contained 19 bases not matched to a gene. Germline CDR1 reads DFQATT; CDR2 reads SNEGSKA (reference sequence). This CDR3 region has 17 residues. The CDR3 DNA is TGCAGTGCCCTGGGGGCTAGCGGGGGCCCAGAGACCTATGAGCAGTTCTTC. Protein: CSALGASGGPETYEQFF.

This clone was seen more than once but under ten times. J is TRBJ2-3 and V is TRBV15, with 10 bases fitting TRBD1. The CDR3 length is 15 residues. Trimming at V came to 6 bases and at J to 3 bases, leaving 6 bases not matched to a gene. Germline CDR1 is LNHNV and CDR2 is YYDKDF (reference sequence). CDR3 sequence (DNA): TGTGCCACCAGGGGGGACAGGGGTGTTACAGATACGCAGTATTTT. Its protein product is CATRGDRGVTDTQYF.

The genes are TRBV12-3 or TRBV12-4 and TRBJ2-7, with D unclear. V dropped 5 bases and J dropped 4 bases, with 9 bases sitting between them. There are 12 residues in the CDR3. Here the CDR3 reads CASSVYSYEQYF. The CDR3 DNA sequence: TGTGCCAGCAGTGTGTACAGTTACGAGCAGTACTTC.

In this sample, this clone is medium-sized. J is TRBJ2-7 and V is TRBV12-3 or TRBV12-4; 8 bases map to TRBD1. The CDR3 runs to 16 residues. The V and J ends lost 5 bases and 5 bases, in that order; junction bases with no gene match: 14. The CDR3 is CASSPNWDRSDHEQYF. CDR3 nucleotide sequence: TGTGCCAGCAGTCCGAATTGGGACAGGAGCGACCACGAGCAGTACTTC.

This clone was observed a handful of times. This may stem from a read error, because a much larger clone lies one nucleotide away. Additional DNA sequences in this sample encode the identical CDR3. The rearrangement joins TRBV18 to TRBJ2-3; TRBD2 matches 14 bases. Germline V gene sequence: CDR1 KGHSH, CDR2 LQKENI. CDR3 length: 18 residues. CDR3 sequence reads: CASSPGTSGRGSTDTQYF. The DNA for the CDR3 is TGCGCCAGCTCACCGGGGACTAGCGGGAGAGGGTCCACAGATACGCAGTATTTT. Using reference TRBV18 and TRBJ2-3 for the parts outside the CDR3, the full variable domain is NAGVMQNPRHLVRRRGQEARLRCSPMKGHSHVYWYRQLPEEGLKFMVYLQKENIIDESGMPKERFSAEFPKEGPSILRIQQVVRGDSAAYFCASSPGTSGRGSTDTQYFGPGTRLTVL.

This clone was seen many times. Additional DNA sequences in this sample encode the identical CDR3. CDR3 residues: CSASTGQEMNTEAFF. The DNA of the CDR3 is TGCAGTGCTAGCACGGGACAGGAGATGAACACTGAAGCTTTCTTT. V usage is TRBV20-1 and J usage is TRBJ1-1; 8 nucleotides agree with TRBD1. The germline V gene encodes CDR1 DFQATT and CDR2 SNEGSKA (reference sequence). The V gene end was trimmed by 3 bases and the J gene end by 0 bases; junction bases not matched to a gene: 6. The CDR3 is made up of 15 amino acids.

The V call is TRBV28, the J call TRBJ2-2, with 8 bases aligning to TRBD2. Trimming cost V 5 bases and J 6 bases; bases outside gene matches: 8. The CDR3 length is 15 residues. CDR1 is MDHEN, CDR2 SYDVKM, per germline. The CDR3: CASSPVERGSGELFF. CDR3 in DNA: TGTGCCAGCAGTCCTGTCGAGCGGGGGTCCGGGGAGCTGTTTTTT. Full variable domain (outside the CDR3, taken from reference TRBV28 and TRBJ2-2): DVKVTQSSRYLVKRTGEKVFLECVQDMDHENMFWYRQDPGLGLRLIYFSYDVKMKEKGDIPEGYSVSREKKERFSLILESASTNQTSMYLCASSPVERGSGELFFGEGSRLTVL.